This TCR beta chain was sequenced in a study of radiotherapy plus CTLA-4 blockade in lung cancer. This CDR3 spans 14 amino acids. Trimming removed 8 bases at V and 1 base at J, with 12 bases between. Per the germline V gene, CDR1 is SGHTA and CDR2 is FQGNSA. This clone was seen a single time. Additional DNA sequences in this sample encode the identical CDR3. The method was immunoSEQ multiplex PCR; TCRdb's version includes in-frame clones alone and lacks a portion of them. Of 70,000 to 95,000 clones in the sample, approximately 83% are singletons; the top ten hold more than 12%. The source of this sequence is a human donor with non-small cell lung cancer that progressed on radiotherapy plus ipilimumab. The sequencing used peripheral blood, collected from a patient treated with radiotherapy plus ipilimumab. The V gene is TRBV7-2, the J gene TRBJ1-3, with D possibly matching TRBD1 (5 bases). The CDR3 DNA sequence: TGTGCCAGCTCCCTGGGGGGTTCTGGAAACACCATATATTTT. The encoded protein is CASSLGGSGNTIYF.